The 32 T cell receptor beta chains given below trace back to one sample, sequenced in a study of blood T cells in healthy people across ages (dated by TCRdb to the mid-2010s). Receptor libraries were prepared by 5' RACE. The run used an Illumina HiSeq 2500. A second PCR of about 6 to 12 cycles was run with a J-beta primer mix and a sample-barcoded 5' primer. TCRdb handled the public reads itself, with Q25 trimming in fastp and clone calling in MiXCR, and kept productive beta chains. Identical CDR3 protein sequences are pooled into one entry, listed with their most common genes and DNA. This sample gives about 1.4 million distinct CDR3 sequences in total; roughly 64% of them show up just once. The top ten clonotypes cover over 5% of the sample. The material sequenced was blood. These receptors originate from a man between 18 and 29 years old in good health.

V is TRBV5-1 and J is TRBJ1-2; 7 bases are shared with TRBD1. Trimming removed 0 bases from V and 7 bases from J; junction bases left unmatched: 12. Germline CDR1 SGHRS, CDR2 YFSETQ. CDR3 length: 16 amino acids. The CDR3 region has the DNA TGCGCCAGCAGCTTGGGCATGACAGGGACGTTGGGTGGCTACACCTTC. Its protein product is CASSLGMTGTLGGYTF. Supplemented by reference TRBV5-1 and TRBJ1-2, the full variable domain reads KAGVTQTPRYLIKTRGQQVTLSCSPISGHRSVSWYQQTPGQGLQFLFEYFSETQRNKGNFPGRFSGRQFSNSRSEMNVSTLELGDSALYLCASSLGMTGTLGGYTFGSGTRLTVV.

This clonotype was seen many times. The CDR3 loop is CSARRHGTDTQYF. CDR3 nucleotides: TGCAGTGCTAGGCGTCACGGCACAGATACGCAGTATTTT. The chain recombines TRBV20-1 with TRBJ2-3; D gene uncertain. V was clipped by 3 bases and J by 1 base, with 8 bases between them. Germline CDR1 and CDR2: DFQATT and SNEGSKA (reference sequence). The CDR3 runs to 13 residues.

The chain uses TRBV29-1 and TRBJ1-2; the D gene is possibly TRBD1 (5 bases). CDR3 length: 15 amino acids. V was clipped by 3 bases and J by 2 bases, with 16 bases between them. CDR1 is SQVTM and CDR2 is ANQGSEA in the germline V gene. The CDR3 is CSVELLSTVNYGYTF. The CDR3 DNA follows: TGCAGCGTTGAGCTCCTCTCGACAGTAAACTATGGCTACACCTTC.

A single count supports this clonotype. The chain employs TRBV12-3 or TRBV12-4 and TRBJ2-3; 10 bases match TRBD2. Trimming at V came to 2 bases and at J to 3 bases, leaving 8 bases not matched to a gene. The length of the CDR3 is 17 residues. Here the CDR3 DNA reads TGTGCCAGCAGTTTATCCCGAGCGGGAGGGCCTACAGATACGCAGTATTTT. This gives the protein CASSLSRAGGPTDTQYF.

The chain employs TRBV4-3 and TRBJ2-5, with D hard to call. The CDR3 is 13 residues long. V dropped 0 bases and J dropped 3 bases, with 5 bases sitting between them. Per germline, CDR1 LGHNA and CDR2 YSLEER. CDR3 sequence (DNA): TGCGCCAGCAGCCAAGACGGAGAAGAGACCCAGTACTTC. Its translation is CASSQDGEETQYF.

J is TRBJ2-4 and V is TRBV5-6, with a weak D call TRBD2 (6 bases). This CDR3 contains 16 residues. V was cut by 2 bases and J by 0 bases, with 12 bases left in between. Germline V gene data show CDR1 as SGHDT and CDR2 as YYEEEE. The CDR3: CASSLKGLTAKNIQYF. The CDR3 DNA reads as TGTGCCAGCAGCTTAAAGGGACTGACAGCCAAAAACATTCAGTACTTC.

The chain has TRBV4-3 and TRBJ2-7; TRBD2 is a possible D gene (5 bases). Trimming pared 0 bases from V and 5 bases from J, leaving 11 bases between. CDR1 is LGHNA, CDR2 YSLEER, per germline. The CDR3 totals 14 residues. The CDR3 protein is CASSQDIAGDEQYF. CDR3 DNA sequence: TGCGCCAGCAGCCAAGATATAGCCGGGGACGAGCAGTACTTC.

On this clonotype: Sequence at one end of the junction differs from germline and may be a read error. The chain couples TRBV4-1 to TRBJ2-5, with a weak D call TRBD1 (5 bases). The CDR3 has 13 residues. Germline CDR1 MGHRA, CDR2 YSYEKL. CDR3 sequence (DNA): TGCGCCAGCAGTCAAGGTAGTCAGGGGACCCAGTACTTC. This codes for CASSQGSQGTQYF.

The chain combines TRBV20-1 with TRBJ2-3, with D perhaps matching TRBD2 (6 bases). Between the trimmed V and J ends, which lost 7 bases and 0 bases, there was a span of 20 bases. The CDR3 consists of 16 residues. Germline V gene lookup returns CDR1 DFQATT and CDR2 SNEGSKA (reference sequence). CDR3 amino acids: CSVLAPLEGSTDTQYF. In nucleotides, the CDR3 is TGCAGTGTGCTAGCCCCCCTGGAGGGAAGCACAGATACGCAGTATTTT.

The J gene is TRBJ2-1, the V gene TRBV4-2; 9 bases line up with TRBD2. Germline V lookup: CDR1 LGHNA, CDR2 YNFKEQ. The CDR3 consists of 17 residues. V gave up 0 bases and J gave up 9 bases; unmatched junction bases: 12. In DNA, the CDR3 is TGTGCCAGCAGCCAAGATCTATCGGGACTAGCCTTCACTGAGCAGTTCTTC. It codes for CASSQDLSGLAFTEQFF.

This clonotype was detected only a few times. The rearrangement joins TRBV7-2 to TRBJ2-1, with D perhaps matching TRBD2 (6 bases). The germline V gene has CDR1 SGHTA and CDR2 FQGNSA. V was shortened by 2 bases and J by 1 base, with 12 bases between the two germline ends. This CDR3 is built from 16 residues. CDR3 DNA sequence: TGTGCCAGCAGCTTAAGGCTCGCGGGGTCCTACAATGAGCAGTTCTTC. It specifies CASSLRLAGSYNEQFF.

This clonotype has a handful of counts. This chain uses TRBV12-3 or TRBV12-4 with TRBJ1-1, with D perhaps matching TRBD1 (6 bases). This CDR3 contains 14 residues. The ends were cut back, 2 bases at V and 6 bases at J, with 13 bases in the middle. CDR3: CASSLSSGDSEAFF. The CDR3 DNA is TGTGCCAGCAGTTTATCCTCAGGGGACTCTGAAGCTTTCTTT.

The chain employs TRBV20-1 and TRBJ2-3, with 7 bases lining up with TRBD1. This CDR3 spans 17 amino acids. Germline V gene data show CDR1 as DFQATT and CDR2 as SNEGSKA (reference sequence). The junction had 17 bases not matched to a gene; V was cut back by 4 bases and J by 4 bases. CDR3 DNA sequence: TGCAGTGCTAAAGTGGTGGGCCAAGGGGGCATTTCAGATACGCAGTATTTT. Protein sequence: CSAKVVGQGGISDTQYF.

In this sample, this clonotype turned up a few times. The rearrangement links TRBV4-3 to TRBJ2-5, with TRBD1 matching over 9 bases. The DNA end is more similar to TRBJ2-7, so the J call may be wrong. In germline, CDR1 is LGHNA, CDR2 YSLEER. The CDR3 covers 15 residues. Here the CDR3 reads CASSQSGQGPYEQYF. DNA of the CDR3: TGCGCCAGCAGCCAGTCGGGACAGGGACCCTACGAGCAGTACTTC.

This clonotype has only one observation. The V gene is TRBV28, the J gene TRBJ1-5; TRBD1 matches 7 bases. The CDR3 is 14 amino acids. CDR1 MDHEN and CDR2 SYDVKM come from the germline V gene. J lost 5 bases, V lost 1 base, and 2 bases had no gene match. CDR3 sequence (DNA): TGTGCCAGCAGTTTATTACAGGGGCATCAGCCCCAGCATTTT. Translated: CASSLLQGHQPQHF.

The J gene is TRBJ1-5, the V gene TRBV5-8, with D uncertain. Deletions cut 2 bases from V and 4 bases from J, with 19 bases between. Germline-derived CDR1 and CDR2 are SGHTS and YDEGEE. The CDR3 consists of 17 residues. The DNA for the CDR3 is TGTGCCAGCAGCTTTGGAGGGATTGGGCGGCAAAATCAGCCCCAGCATTTT. Translated, it gives CASSFGGIGRQNQPQHF.

The chain has TRBV6-5 and TRBJ2-2; perhaps TRBD1 as D (6 bases). CDR1 MNHEY and CDR2 SVGAGI come from the germline V gene. CDR3 length: 14 residues. Deletions cut 6 bases from V and 2 bases from J, with 10 bases between. This CDR3 reads CASRRTANTGELFF. In DNA form, the CDR3 reads TGTGCCAGCAGACGGACAGCTAACACCGGGGAGCTGTTTTTT.

This chain connects TRBV27 to TRBJ2-7, with a possible D match to TRBD1 (6 bases). CDR1 is MNHEY, CDR2 SMNVEV, per germline (reference sequence). This CDR3 is built from 14 residues. V was shortened by 6 bases and J by 6 bases, with 18 bases between the two germline ends. The CDR3 sequence: CASSAPTGLGEQYF. Written as DNA, the CDR3 is TGTGCCAGCAGCGCGCCCACAGGGTTGGGCGAGCAGTACTTC.

This clonotype showed up just a few times. The CDR3 protein is CASSITSEYNEQFF. The CDR3 DNA is TGTGCCAGCAGTATAACTTCGGAGTACAATGAGCAGTTCTTC. The chain joins TRBV6-2 or TRBV6-3 to TRBJ2-1, with unresolved D. The CDR3 runs to 14 residues. V lost 5 bases to trimming and J lost 4 bases, with 12 bases between them. Germline CDR1 reads MNHEY; CDR2 reads SVGEGT.

This clonotype has only one observation. The chain has TRBV9 and TRBJ2-7; D gene uncertain. Trimming cost V 0 bases and J 0 bases, with 13 bases left between them. The germline V gene encodes CDR1 SGDLS and CDR2 YYNGEE. This CDR3 region has 16 residues. This chain's CDR3 is CASSVGGRLSSYEQYF. In DNA, the CDR3 is TGTGCCAGCAGCGTAGGAGGCCGGCTGAGCTCCTACGAGCAGTACTTC.

V usage is TRBV20-1 and J usage is TRBJ2-7, with 8 bases matching TRBD2. Germline CDR1 is DFQATT and CDR2 is SNEGSKA (reference sequence). The CDR3 is made up of 14 amino acids. The trim removed 5 bases at V and 0 bases at J, leaving 6 bases unmatched. The CDR3 here is CSALTSDGSYEQYF. As DNA, the CDR3 is TGCAGTGCTTTGACTAGCGATGGCTCCTACGAGCAGTACTTC.

This clonotype was picked up one time. The V call is TRBV25-1, the J call TRBJ2-2; D is perhaps TRBD1 or TRBD2 (5 bases each). The germline V gene has CDR1 MGHDK and CDR2 SYGVNS. V was pared by 5 bases and J by 4 bases, with 17 bases between. There are 16 residues in the CDR3. In nucleotides, the CDR3 is TGTGCCAGCAGTTCCCGGCTGGGGGTCGGCACCGGGGAGCTGTTTTTT. Its translation is CASSSRLGVGTGELFF.

Many counts were recorded for this clonotype. J is TRBJ2-7 and V is TRBV15; D not resolved. The CDR3 is 18 amino acids. Germline V gene sequence: CDR1 LNHNV, CDR2 YYDKDF (reference sequence). The ends were cut back, 0 bases at V and 4 bases at J, with 22 bases in the middle. CDR3 sequence reads: CATSRDGPFLREEYEQYF. DNA of the CDR3: TGTGCCACCAGCAGAGATGGGCCCTTCTTACGAGAAGAATACGAGCAGTACTTC. Supplemented by reference TRBV15 and TRBJ2-7, the full variable domain reads DAMVIQNPRYQVTQFGKPVTLSCSQTLNHNVMYWYQQKSSQAPKLLFHYYDKDFNNEADTPDNFQSRRPNTSFCFLDIRSPGLGDTAMYLCATSRDGPFLREEYEQYFGPGTRLTVT.

This clonotype has just one count. V gene TRBV7-2 combines with J gene TRBJ2-4; the D gene is possibly TRBD1 (6 bases). Germline V gene sequence: CDR1 SGHTA, CDR2 FQGNSA. The CDR3 has 17 amino acids. V was pared by 5 bases and J by 0 bases, with 17 bases between. In nucleotides, the CDR3 is TGTGCCAGCAGCGAAACAGGGATTTCCTTAGCCAAAAACATTCAGTACTTC. It yields the protein CASSETGISLAKNIQYF.

The chain has TRBV5-1 and TRBJ1-3; D unresolved. The ends were cut back, 3 bases at V and 2 bases at J, with 12 bases in the middle. The germline gives CDR1 SGHRS, CDR2 YFSETQ. This CDR3 contains 15 residues. The CDR3 DNA follows: TGCGCCAGCAGCTCACGAAGAGCGACTGGAAACACCATATATTTT. It encodes CASSSRRATGNTIYF.

The chain links TRBV29-1 to TRBJ2-3, with D tentatively TRBD1 (5 bases). V was pared by 7 bases and J by 6 bases, with 11 bases between. Per the germline V gene, CDR1 is SQVTM and CDR2 is ANQGSEA. The CDR3 spans 11 residues. CDR3 in amino acids: CSGAKGDTQYF. As DNA, the CDR3 is TGCAGCGGCGCGAAGGGGGATACGCAGTATTTT.

The chain uses TRBV20-1 and TRBJ2-3; 7 bases map to TRBD1. V shed 4 bases, J shed 4 bases, and the junction held 11 bases outside the gene matches. Germline CDR1 reads DFQATT; CDR2 reads SNEGSKA (reference sequence). This CDR3 region has 15 residues. The CDR3 region is CSANPPTGVPDTQYF. The DNA for the CDR3 is TGCAGTGCTAACCCTCCTACAGGGGTCCCAGATACGCAGTATTTT.

This clonotype was counted only a few times. The chain has TRBV29-1 and TRBJ2-1; 9 bases align to TRBD2. The CDR3 is 14 amino acids. V was clipped by 4 bases and J by 6 bases; unmatched bases: 7. CDR1 is SQVTM, CDR2 ANQGSEA, per germline. CDR3 bases: TGCAGCGTTGTAGGTAGCGGGAGCGGCAATGAGCAGTTCTTC. Its translation: CSVVGSGSGNEQFF.

This clonotype occurred a few times. The chain couples TRBV29-1 to TRBJ2-3, with D perhaps TRBD2 (5 bases). V was pared by 7 bases and J by 6 bases, with 17 bases between. Germline V gene sequence: CDR1 SQVTM, CDR2 ANQGSEA. CDR3 length: 13 residues. The CDR3 region is CSAIRTESDTQYF. The CDR3 DNA reads as TGCAGCGCTATTAGGACTGAGTCGGATACGCAGTATTTT.

This clonotype was recorded a few times. The chain uses TRBV6-5 and TRBJ1-6, with 7 bases identical to TRBD1. Losses at the gene ends were 0 bases for V and 8 bases for J; bases not matched to a gene: 7. The CDR3 extends over 16 amino acids. Germline assignment: CDR1 MNHEY and CDR2 SVGAGI. CDR3 sequence reads: CASSYSGHRGDSPLHF. The CDR3 coding sequence is TGTGCCAGCAGTTACTCGGGTCACAGGGGTGATTCACCCCTCCACTTT.

The chain recombines TRBV4-1 with TRBJ1-2, with 8 bases fitting TRBD1. V was pared by 1 base and J by 6 bases, with 10 bases of the junction left unmatched. CDR1 and CDR2 (germline): MGHRA, YSYEKL. There are 16 residues in the CDR3. CDR3 sequence reads: CASSQVVARGRNGYTF. CDR3 in DNA: TGCGCCAGCAGCCAAGTCGTCGCCAGGGGGCGTAATGGCTACACCTTC.

This clonotype turned up a few times. The chain is built from TRBV7-2 and TRBJ2-7; D not resolved. This CDR3 comprises 14 residues. V shed 1 base and J shed 2 bases, with 9 bases lying between them. Per germline, CDR1 SGHTA and CDR2 FQGNSA. Here the CDR3 DNA reads TGTGCCAGCAGCTTAGTGCCTACTACCTACGAGCAGTACTTC. Amino acids: CASSLVPTTYEQYF.